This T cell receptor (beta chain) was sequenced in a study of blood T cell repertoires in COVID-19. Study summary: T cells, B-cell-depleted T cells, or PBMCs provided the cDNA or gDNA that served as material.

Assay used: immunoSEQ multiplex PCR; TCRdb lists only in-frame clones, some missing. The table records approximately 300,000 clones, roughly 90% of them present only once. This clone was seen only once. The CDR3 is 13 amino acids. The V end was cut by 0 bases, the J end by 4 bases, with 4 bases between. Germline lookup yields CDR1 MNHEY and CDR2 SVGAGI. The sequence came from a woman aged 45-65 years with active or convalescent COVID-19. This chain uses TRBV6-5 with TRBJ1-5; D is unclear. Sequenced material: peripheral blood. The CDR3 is CASSYSENQPQHF. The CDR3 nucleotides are TGTGCCAGCAGTTACTCAGAGAATCAGCCCCAGCATTTT.